The 13 T cell receptor beta chains in this list originate from one sample, sequenced in a study of technical replicates of blood from several donors. The table came from immunoSEQ multiplex PCR; TCRdb's copy has only in-frame clones and leaves some out. Among over 60,000 clones listed, 93% were seen once. The sample consisted of T cells isolated from PBMCs. Receptor source: a human donor in good health.

V usage is TRBV7-9 and J usage is TRBJ1-1, with D perhaps matching TRBD1 (6 bases). The germline gives CDR1 SEHNR, CDR2 FQNEAQ (reference sequence). Between the trimmed V and J ends, which lost 5 bases and 7 bases, there was a span of 32 bases. The CDR3 extends over 19 amino acids. The CDR3 region has the DNA TGTGCCAGCAGCCCCATACAAACAGGGAGGGTTGGGAAACTGGATGAAGCTTTCTTT. Translation gives CASSPIQTGRVGKLDEAFF.

With regard to this clone: An end of the junction differs from the germline gene, which may be a read error. The chain joins TRBV28 to TRBJ2-7; a weak D match, TRBD2 (5 bases). Germline V gene sequence: CDR1 MDHEN, CDR2 SYDVKM. This CDR3 comprises 14 residues. Here the CDR3 DNA reads TGTGCCAGCAGTTTACGGATGGACTCCTACGGGCAGTACTTC. This sequence encodes CASSLRMDSYGQYF.

V and J are TRBV7-3 and TRBJ2-3; 8 bases agree with TRBD2. The CDR3 runs 15 residues. Per germline, CDR1 SGHTA and CDR2 FQGTGA. V was pared by 4 bases and J by 1 base, with 4 bases of the junction left unmatched. CDR3 in amino acids: CASSSLGGGTDTQYF. Here the CDR3 DNA reads TGTGCCAGCAGCTCTCTCGGGGGGGGCACAGATACGCAGTATTTT.

This clone appeared a single time. The V call is TRBV6-5, the J call TRBJ1-1; D not certain. CDR3 size: 11 residues. The V gene lost 6 bases and the J gene lost 8 bases, with 10 bases spanning the gap. Germline CDR1 is MNHEY and CDR2 is SVGAGI. CDR3 nucleotide sequence: TGTGCCAGCAGAGCTGCCGGGGAAGCTTTCTTT. Translating it yields CASRAAGEAFF.

This clone was seen only a few times. The CDR3 bases are TGCGCCAGCAGCTTGGCCAGGGGGGCACGTTCTCCGAACACTGAAGCTTTCTTT. It yields the protein CASSLARGARSPNTEAFF. The V and J genes are TRBV5-1 and TRBJ1-1; TRBD1 matches at 7 bases. V lost 0 bases to trimming and J lost 1 base; unmatched junction nucleotides: 12. Germline CDR1 reads SGHRS; CDR2 reads YFSETQ. This CDR3 spans 18 amino acids.

The chain recombines TRBV28 with TRBJ1-5; D gene ambiguous. The CDR3 spans 16 residues. V lost 1 base to trimming and J lost 4 bases, with 14 bases between them. Germline V gene sequence: CDR1 MDHEN, CDR2 SYDVKM. CDR3 amino acids: CASSLSAQQENQPQHF. CDR3 nucleotides: TGTGCCAGCAGTTTATCGGCACAGCAAGAAAATCAGCCCCAGCATTTT. The full variable domain, rest sourced from reference TRBV28 and TRBJ1-5, is DVKVTQSSRYLVKRTGEKVFLECVQDMDHENMFWYRQDPGLGLRLIYFSYDVKMKEKGDIPEGYSVSREKKERFSLILESASTNQTSMYLCASSLSAQQENQPQHFGDGTRLSIL.

This clone has just a few counts. The chain combines TRBV5-1 with TRBJ2-5, with D perhaps matching TRBD2 (7 bases). The germline gives CDR1 SGHRS, CDR2 YFSETQ. The CDR3 sequence is 15 residues long. V dropped 2 bases and J dropped 5 bases, with 16 bases sitting between them. The CDR3 nucleotides are TGCGCCAGCAGCTTAACCCCGGGGGGCCGGGAGACCCAGTACTTC. Protein: CASSLTPGGRETQYF.

This clone was seen more than once but under ten times. V usage is TRBV11-2 and J usage is TRBJ1-3; D unclear. V shed 3 bases and J shed 3 bases, with 9 bases lying between them. Germline loops: CDR1 SGHAT, CDR2 FQNNGV. The CDR3 is made up of 14 amino acids. CDR3 bases: TGTGCCAGCAGCTTGTCTGAGGGTGGAAACACCATATATTTT. Its translation is CASSLSEGGNTIYF.

The V call is TRBV18, the J call TRBJ1-1, with a weak D call TRBD1 (6 bases). The CDR3 is 14 amino acids. V shed 3 bases and J shed 8 bases, with 16 bases lying between them. Germline CDR1 KGHSH, CDR2 LQKENI. The CDR3 protein is CASSPAGAKGEAFF. For the CDR3, the DNA is TGTGCCAGCTCACCGGCAGGGGCGAAGGGGGAAGCTTTCTTT.

The chain has TRBV29-1 and TRBJ2-7; a possible D gene is TRBD1 (6 bases). Trimming took off 5 bases at V and 1 base at J, with 9 bases between the two ends. CDR3 size: 12 residues. Germline values: CDR1 SQVTM, CDR2 ANQGSEA. CDR3 region: CSVWTESYEQYF. In DNA form, the CDR3 reads TGCAGCGTTTGGACAGAGTCCTACGAGCAGTACTTC.

J is TRBJ1-1 and V is TRBV21-1. TRBV21-1 has pseudogene status. The CDR3 totals 16 residues. In nucleotides, the CDR3 is TGTGCCAGCAGCAAAGGTTTGCGGGGGCCGGACACTGAAGCTTTCTTT. Translating it yields CASSKGLRGPDTEAFF.

The J gene is TRBJ1-2, the V gene TRBV4-1, with 8 bases fitting TRBD1. Germline CDR1 is MGHRA and CDR2 is YSYEKL. The CDR3 extends over 16 amino acids. Germline trimming cut 1 base from V and 1 base from J; bases unmatched to any gene: 5. The CDR3 nucleotides are TGCGCCAGCAGCCAAGCCCTCGACAGGGGTAACTATGGCTACACCTTC. Protein product: CASSQALDRGNYGYTF.

A single count supports this clone. The rearrangement uses TRBV4-1 and TRBJ1-5, with a weak D call TRBD1 (5 bases). Germline loops: CDR1 MGHRA, CDR2 YSYEKL. The CDR3 is made up of 16 amino acids. Trimming took off 0 bases at V and 7 bases at J, with 16 bases between the two ends. CDR3 residues: CASSQEDSRGEQPQHF. In DNA form, the CDR3 reads TGCGCCAGCAGCCAAGAAGATTCCCGGGGGGAACAGCCCCAGCATTTT.